This TCR beta chain appears in the sequencing data of a study of cytomegalovirus exposure and HLA in healthy donors. PCR involved 60 Vbeta and 13 Jbeta primers. Assay used: immunoSEQ multiplex PCR; TCRdb lists only in-frame clones, some missing. The sample holds more than 200,000 clones, 65% to 90% seen once. This clone was found once. Its specificity is unknown. There are 16 residues in the CDR3. V lost 0 bases to trimming and J lost 7 bases, with 13 bases between them. CDR1 is LGHNA, CDR2 YSLEER, per germline. Study-level results: Earlier findings revealed that most TCR beta V segments proved productive either about 87% or about 30% of the time. It was reported in a later analysis that an Asian-associated ancestry cluster showed fewer N-insertions than the approximately 690-donor mean. CMV serostatus was the sole immune exposure information available. There were 150 or so TCR beta chains listed as cytomegalovirus-associated.

This sequence was found in a girl between 10 and 17 years old in good health and CMV-seronegative. The sequencing sample was made of PBMCs. The chain uses TRBV4-3 and TRBJ1-6; D is possibly TRBD1 (5 bases). The CDR3 DNA is TGCGCCAGCAGCCAAGAGGAGGGGACGGCGAATTCACCCCTCCACTTT. This gives the protein CASSQEEGTANSPLHF.